This section outlines one T cell receptor (beta chain) sequence together with its context. This CDR3 is built from 17 residues. Trimming at V came to 3 bases and at J to 4 bases, leaving 9 bases not matched to a gene. Looked up from germline, CDR1 is ENHRY and CDR2 is SYGVKD. As originally analysed: By means of reference gene primer amplification, nucleated cell counts were estimated. This table comes from immunoSEQ multiplex PCR, and its TCRdb copy is limited to in-frame clones, with some not included. D and trimming come from the DNA, and the V and J calls and clone size come from that table. Of about 35,000 clones detected, just under 80% appear once; the ten largest clones hold 35%. This sample stems from a study of blood T cell repertoires in COVID-19. Turning to the study itself: The United States, Italy and Spain provided the acute and convalescent COVID-19 samples. PBMCs, B-cell-depleted T cells, or T cells provided the cDNA or gDNA that made up the material.

The receptor was derived from a man aged 80 or over with acute or convalescent COVID-19. The chain joins TRBV10-3 to TRBJ2-1; 10 bases are shared with TRBD1. The sequenced sample was peripheral blood. In DNA, the CDR3 is TGTGCCATCAGTGATTGGGGCAGACAGGGGGCTTACAATGAGCAGTTCTTC. Its translation: CAISDWGRQGAYNEQFF.